Presented here are 24 T cell receptor beta chains from one specimen sequenced in a study of blood T cell repertoires in COVID-19. Profiling relied on immunoSEQ multiplex PCR, and the TCRdb table lists in-frame clones only, not all of them. The data contain around 87,000 clones, 90% of them singletons. Sequencing was performed on peripheral blood. These receptors originate from a human donor with active COVID-19. The donor label of this sample is uncertain.

This clone is a singleton in its sample. J is TRBJ1-2 and V is TRBV27, with 8 nucleotides matching TRBD1. Per germline, CDR1 MNHEY and CDR2 SMNVEV (reference sequence). The CDR3 length is 14 residues. V lost 0 bases, J lost 7 bases, and 4 bases stayed unmatched. CDR3 region: CASSLSGTGGGYTF. Written as DNA, the CDR3 is TGTGCCAGCAGTTTATCCGGGACAGGAGGTGGCTACACCTTC.

The chain combines TRBV12-3 or TRBV12-4 with TRBJ1-1; 7 bases are a match to TRBD1. The CDR3 extends over 12 amino acids. The junction had 5 bases not matched to a gene; V was cut back by 3 bases and J by 10 bases. The CDR3 reads CASSFPAGGAFF. CDR3 in DNA: TGTGCCAGCAGTTTCCCAGCAGGGGGAGCTTTCTTT.

This chain joins TRBV7-2 and TRBJ2-1; 12 positions agree with TRBD1. The CDR3 extends over 19 amino acids. V shed 4 bases and J 5 bases; nucleotides not matched to a gene: 15. Looked up from germline, CDR1 is SGHTA and CDR2 is FQGNSA. The CDR3: CASSSPGTGGIWSHNEQFF. The CDR3 coding sequence is TGTGCCAGCAGCTCCCCCGGGACAGGGGGCATATGGTCCCACAATGAGCAGTTCTTC.

This clone was counted a few times. The chain employs TRBV18 and TRBJ1-1; 7 bases agree with TRBD1. The CDR3 loop spans 15 amino acids. Losses at the gene ends were 0 bases for V and 0 bases for J; bases not matched to a gene: 1. Germline CDR1 reads KGHSH; CDR2 reads LQKENI. The CDR3 nucleotides are TGTGCCAGCTCACCACCGGGACAGATGAACACTGAAGCTTTCTTT. The encoded protein is CASSPPGQMNTEAFF. Using reference TRBV18 and TRBJ1-1 for the parts outside the CDR3, the full variable domain is NAGVMQNPRHLVRRRGQEARLRCSPMKGHSHVYWYRQLPEEGLKFMVYLQKENIIDESGMPKERFSAEFPKEGPSILRIQQVVRGDSAAYFCASSPPGQMNTEAFFGQGTRLTVV.

V and J are TRBV4-1 and TRBJ1-3, with a tentative D call TRBD1 (6 bases). The CDR3 is made up of 13 amino acids. Germline CDR1 is MGHRA and CDR2 is YSYEKL. Trimming took 4 bases from V and 7 from J, leaving 11 bases between them. Here the CDR3 DNA reads TGCGCCAGCAGCCGCAGGGGAATGAACACCATATATTTT. It codes for CASSRRGMNTIYF.

This rearrangement joins TRBV12-3 or TRBV12-4 to TRBJ1-1; D gene unclear. The CDR3 loop spans 13 amino acids. Trimming cost V 7 bases and J 1 base, with 10 bases left between them. The CDR3 DNA reads as TGTGCCAGCACCACCCGAGGGAACACTGAAGCTTTCTTT. Translation gives CASTTRGNTEAFF.

V usage is TRBV2 and J usage is TRBJ2-1; 11 bases map to TRBD2. V was clipped by 6 bases and J by 8 bases; unmatched bases: 9. Germline V CDR1 and CDR2: SNHLY, FYNNEI. The CDR3 is 15 residues long. In nucleotides, the CDR3 is TGTGCCAGCAGGGAACCTAGCGGGGGGATGGATGAGCAGTTCTTC. It specifies CASREPSGGMDEQFF.

The chain links TRBV2 to TRBJ2-3; 7 bases are a match to TRBD1. The CDR3 contains 15 residues. J lost 3 bases, V lost 3 bases, and 6 bases had no gene match. The germline gives CDR1 SNHLY, CDR2 FYNNEI. As DNA, the CDR3 is TGTGCCAGCAGTGAGACAGGGTTGTCAACAGATACGCAGTATTTT. It translates to CASSETGLSTDTQYF. The whole variable domain, filled in from reference TRBV2 and TRBJ2-3, reads EPEVTQTPSHQVTQMGQEVILRCVPISNHLYFYWYRQILGQKVEFLVSFYNNEISEKSEIFDDQFSVERPDGSNFTLKIRSTKLEDSAMYFCASSETGLSTDTQYFGPGTRLTVL.

V usage is TRBV7-9 and J usage is TRBJ1-4; TRBD1 matches 7 bases. The germline V gene encodes CDR1 SEHNR and CDR2 FQNEAQ (reference sequence). Trimming took 1 base from V and 4 from J; bases not matched to a gene: 3. This CDR3 region has 15 residues. Here the CDR3 reads CASSLGGTDNEKLFF. CDR3 DNA: TGTGCCAGCAGCTTAGGCGGGACAGATAATGAAAAACTGTTTTTT. Drawing the rest from reference TRBV7-9 and TRBJ1-4, the complete variable domain is DTGVSQNPRHKITKRGQNVTFRCDPISEHNRLYWYRQTLGQGPEFLTYFQNEAQLEKSRLLSDRFSAERPKGSFSTLEIQRTEQGDSAMYLCASSLGGTDNEKLFFGSGTQLSVL.

The rearrangement joins TRBV6-5 to TRBJ1-2; TRBD1 agrees at 8 bases. The ends lost 5 bases at V and 8 bases at J; junction bases unmatched: 7. Per the germline V gene, CDR1 is MNHEY and CDR2 is SVGAGI. There are 13 residues in the CDR3. The CDR3 DNA is TGTGCCAGCAGTCAACGGACAGGGAACGGCTACACCTTC. Amino acids: CASSQRTGNGYTF.

The V gene is TRBV18, the J gene TRBJ1-6; 7 bases align to TRBD1. Germline CDR1 and CDR2: KGHSH and LQKENI. The CDR3 covers 12 residues. Trimming at V came to 0 bases and at J to 18 bases, leaving 5 bases not matched to a gene. The CDR3 sequence is CASSPPGQKPHF. The CDR3 nucleotides are TGTGCCAGCTCACCACCGGGACAGAAGCCCCACTTT.

The chain joins TRBV10-3 to TRBJ2-3; 7 bases match TRBD1. The CDR3 covers 13 residues. The germline V gene encodes CDR1 ENHRY and CDR2 SYGVKD. V shed 6 bases, J shed 6 bases, and the junction held 6 bases outside the gene matches. CDR3 sequence (DNA): TGTGCCATCAGAGGGGGCGATGCGGATACGCAGTATTTT. This encodes CAIRGGDADTQYF.

J is TRBJ1-1 and V is TRBV18, with D maybe TRBD1 (5 bases). Looked up from germline, CDR1 is KGHSH and CDR2 is LQKENI. The CDR3 totals 15 residues. The V end was cut by 1 base, the J end by 0 bases, with 9 bases between. The chain's CDR3 is CASSPQGNLNTEAFF. The CDR3 nucleotides are TGTGCCAGCTCACCACAGGGGAATCTGAACACTGAAGCTTTCTTT.

This chain links TRBV6-5 with TRBJ2-5; 7 positions agree with TRBD2. V lost 4 bases and J lost 4; bases outside the gene matches: 12. The CDR3 consists of 16 residues. Looked up from germline, CDR1 is MNHEY and CDR2 is SVGAGI. For the CDR3, the DNA is TGTGCCAGCAGTTTGTTCGCTTCTTCGGGGGGAGAGACCCAGTACTTC. Protein sequence: CASSLFASSGGETQYF.

The CDR3 DNA follows: TGTGCCAGTAGAACAGGGGGAGCTAACTATGGCTACACCTTC. Its protein product is CASRTGGANYGYTF. The rearrangement links TRBV19 to TRBJ1-2; 8 bases align to TRBD1. The V segment lost 6 bases and the J segment 0 bases; nucleotides outside the gene matches: 3. The length of the CDR3 is 14 residues. CDR1 and CDR2 from the germline V gene are LNHDA and SQIVND (reference sequence).

V gene TRBV30 combines with J gene TRBJ2-5, with TRBD2 matching over 10 bases. The V gene end was trimmed by 6 bases and the J gene end by 5 bases; junction bases not matched to a gene: 9. This CDR3 region has 14 residues. The germline gives CDR1 GTSNPN, CDR2 SVGIG (reference sequence). The CDR3 DNA is TGTGCCTGCCTAGCGGGGGCTCCAGGGGAGACCCAGTACTTC. Translation: CACLAGAPGETQYF.

The chain combines TRBV2 with TRBJ1-2; 8 positions agree with TRBD1. V gave up 5 bases and J gave up 8 bases; unmatched junction bases: 7. CDR3 length: 13 residues. Per the germline V gene, CDR1 is SNHLY and CDR2 is FYNNEI. CDR3 nucleotides: TGTGCCAGCAGTAGGCAGGGGGCTGGGGGCTACACCTTC. This gives the protein CASSRQGAGGYTF.

This clone was recorded once. The J gene is TRBJ1-3, the V gene TRBV6-1; the D is unclear. Trimming removed 3 bases from V and 0 bases from J, with 6 bases in between. The V gene's germline CDR1 is MNHNS and CDR2 SASEGT. The CDR3 covers 14 residues. The CDR3 DNA reads as TGTGCCAGCAGTGAGGCCCTCTCTGGAAACACCATATATTTT. Amino acid sequence: CASSEALSGNTIYF.

The chain is built from TRBV11-2 and TRBJ2-7; possibly TRBD1 for D (5 bases). The germline V gene encodes CDR1 SGHAT and CDR2 FQNNGV. V was clipped by 3 bases and J by 3 bases, with 12 bases between them. CDR3 length equals 14 residues. The CDR3 coding sequence is TGTGCCAGCAGCTTCAGTAGGGGAAACTACGAGCAGTACTTC. Translated, it gives CASSFSRGNYEQYF.

This clone was seen more than once but under ten times. The germline gene is not matched at one end of the junction; a read error may be the cause. The rearrangement joins TRBV4-3 to TRBJ2-7; D perhaps matches TRBD2 (6 bases). The germline V gene encodes CDR1 LGHNA and CDR2 YSLEER. CDR3 length: 13 residues. The DNA of the CDR3 is TGCGCCAGCAGCAAAGATAGCGGCTACGAGCAGTACTTC. Amino acid sequence: CASSKDSGYEQYF.

This clone was seen a single time. The chain has TRBV6-5 and TRBJ1-1; no clear D. V dropped 0 bases and J dropped 0 bases, with 5 bases sitting between them. Germline CDR1 is MNHEY and CDR2 is SVGAGI. The CDR3 consists of 14 residues. The CDR3 here is CASSYSLMNTEAFF. CDR3 bases: TGTGCCAGCAGTTACTCTCTTATGAACACTGAAGCTTTCTTT.

The rearrangement uses TRBV5-6 and TRBJ1-1, with no clear D. Germline V gives CDR1 SGHDT, CDR2 YYEEEE. V was pared by 4 bases and J by 5 bases, with 12 bases between. The CDR3 has 13 residues. The CDR3: CASSLRAGTEAFF. The CDR3 DNA reads TGTGCCAGCAGCCTACGTGCAGGTACTGAAGCTTTCTTT.

This sequence joins TRBV3-1 (or the pseudogene TRBV3-2) and TRBJ2-5, with 12 bases that match TRBD2. The germline gives CDR1 LGHDT, CDR2 YNNKEL (reference sequence). This CDR3 has 17 residues. Unmatched junction bases numbered 4, after V lost 1 base and J lost 1 base. As DNA, the CDR3 is TGTGCCAGCAGCCAAGGACTAGCGGGGGCGGTCCAAGAGACCCAGTACTTC. This sequence encodes CASSQGLAGAVQETQYF.

The rearrangement uses TRBV25-1 and TRBJ1-3; D remains ambiguous. CDR1 is MGHDK and CDR2 is SYGVNS in the germline V gene. The CDR3 contains 14 residues. Trimming took off 2 bases at V and 4 bases at J, with 9 bases between the two ends. The CDR3 loop reads CASSELLRGNTIYF. CDR3 coding DNA: TGTGCCAGCAGTGAACTATTACGCGGAAACACCATATATTTT.